This T cell receptor beta chain was observed in a study of post-analysis software for immune sequencing data. The study, taken as a whole, reports: TRBV5-6, TRBV5-1 and TRBV20-1 belonged to a set of roughly 5 TRBV segments that were more frequent in patients than controls.

Germline V gene data show CDR1 as DFQATT and CDR2 as SNEGSKA (reference sequence). The CDR3 is 14 amino acids. Trimming stripped 6 bases from V and 3 bases from J, with 18 bases between. Unique molecular identifiers were carried by the TCR beta cDNA libraries. From around 0.96 to 9.9 million T cells, 400,000 to 600,000 cDNA molecules were obtained. TCRdb passed the PCR reads through MiXCR, listing each CDR3 protein once. This table holds 350,000 to 450,000 distinct CDR3 sequences, 39% found once. As concerns this clonotype: Its antigen is not identified.

Specimen: blood. The receptor was isolated from a girl under 10 years old with multiple sclerosis. The V call is TRBV20-1, the J call TRBJ2-7; D is perhaps TRBD1 (5 bases). The CDR3 loop is CSAVPGALIYEQYF. CDR3 coding DNA: TGCAGTGCAGTTCCTGGGGCCCTGATCTACGAGCAGTACTTC.